This T cell receptor beta chain was captured in a study of blood T cells in healthy people across ages. The study, taken as a whole, reports: A roughly linear fall in TCR beta diversity per million T cells was seen with increasing age.

The CDR3 is 16 amino acids. Germline CDR1 and CDR2: SQVTM and ANQGSEA. The ends were cut back, 2 bases at V and 0 bases at J, with 14 bases in the middle. With a J-beta primer mix and a sample-barcoded 5' primer, a second PCR ran roughly 6 to 12 cycles. From the 5' RACE reads, TCRdb called clonotypes with MiXCR, one entry per CDR3 protein. The sample records roughly 680,000 distinct CDR3 sequences, around 21% being singletons. This clonotype was seen more than once but under ten times. Its target is not known. With each sample, at least 5.5 micrograms of total RNA were extracted. The rearrangement joins TRBV29-1 to TRBJ2-1; D call uncertain. The specimen was blood. The origin of this receptor is a man between 70 and 80 years old in good health. The CDR3 is CSVERPSASSYNEQFF. The CDR3 DNA is TGCAGCGTTGAAAGACCCTCAGCTAGCTCCTACAATGAGCAGTTCTTC.